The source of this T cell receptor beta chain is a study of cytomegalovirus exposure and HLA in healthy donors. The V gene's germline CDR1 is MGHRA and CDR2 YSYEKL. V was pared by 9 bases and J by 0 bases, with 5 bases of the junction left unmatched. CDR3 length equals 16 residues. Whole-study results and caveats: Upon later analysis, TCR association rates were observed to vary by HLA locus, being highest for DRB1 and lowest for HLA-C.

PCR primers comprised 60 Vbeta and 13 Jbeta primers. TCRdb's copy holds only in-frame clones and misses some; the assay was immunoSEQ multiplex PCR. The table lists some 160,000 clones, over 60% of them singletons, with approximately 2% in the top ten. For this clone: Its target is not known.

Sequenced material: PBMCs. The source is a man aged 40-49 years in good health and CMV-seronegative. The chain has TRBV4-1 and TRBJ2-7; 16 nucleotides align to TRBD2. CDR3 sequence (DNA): TGCGCCAGGGGGACTAGCGGGGGGGCCCTCTCCTACGAGCAGTACTTC. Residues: CARGTSGGALSYEQYF.